Presented here are 20 T cell receptor beta chains from one specimen sequenced in a study of T cells expressing NK-cell markers. TCRdb reprocessed the 5' RACE reads, keeping one entry per CDR3 protein, no DNA. This listing includes some 280,000 distinct CDR3 sequences. Sequenced material: blood T cells: a sorted CD56 or NKG2C T cell subset, CD4+ or CD8+ T cells, or bulk PBMC T cells (not recorded which). The receptor set was obtained from a man younger than 30 in good health.

The rearrangement uses TRBV3-1 and TRBJ2-5; TCRdb picks TRBD1, but there is no DNA to check that call. CDR3 length equals 18 residues. Per germline, CDR1 LGHDT and CDR2 YNNKEL (reference sequence). CDR3 residues: CASSQDPKHSPGVETQYF.

The chain uses TRBV10-3 and TRBJ2-7; the TCRdb D gene call, TRBD1, has no DNA to confirm it. The germline CDR1 and CDR2 sequences are ENHRY and SYGVKD. The CDR3 spans 11 residues. The CDR3 spells CAIRTGSGQYF.

The rearrangement joins TRBV29-1 to TRBJ2-6; TCRdb proposes TRBD1, but this gene call is untestable without DNA. Germline loops: CDR1 SQVTM, CDR2 ANQGSEA. The CDR3 contains 15 residues. The CDR3 loop reads CSVIDSRTGANVLTF.

The chain combines TRBV12-3 or TRBV12-4 with TRBJ2-7; TCRdb's D call of TRBD1 is untestable without DNA. The CDR3 has 14 amino acids. The CDR3 sequence is CASSFGTGYGEQYF.

This sequence joins TRBV24-1 and TRBJ2-5; TCRdb calls TRBD1, which cannot be checked without DNA. This CDR3 spans 15 amino acids. Germline lookup yields CDR1 KGHDR and CDR2 SFDVKD. The CDR3 reads CATSRTTGRQETQYF.

This chain joins TRBV7-2 and TRBJ1-1; absent DNA, TCRdb's TRBD1 call cannot be checked. CDR1 is SGHTA, CDR2 FQGNSA, per germline. This CDR3 spans 16 amino acids. The CDR3: CASSATASLMNTEAFF.

This chain links TRBV20-1 with TRBJ2-5; the TCRdb call, TRBD2, lacks DNA for checking. CDR3 length: 16 residues. Germline V gene sequence: CDR1 DFQATT, CDR2 SNEGSKA (reference sequence). The CDR3 here is CSARPTSGTRRETQYF.

This sequence joins TRBV19 and TRBJ2-2. The CDR3 spans 14 residues. The germline V gene encodes CDR1 LNHDA and CDR2 SQIVND (reference sequence). CDR3 amino acids: CASSTTRRSGELFF.

The V and J genes are TRBV19 and TRBJ1-5; TCRdb's D call, TRBD1, is unchecked because there is no DNA. Germline CDR1 and CDR2: LNHDA and SQIVND (reference sequence). CDR3 length: 16 residues. CDR3 in amino acids: CASSPRGQPLGGPQHF.

The chain couples TRBV6-1 to TRBJ2-1; TCRdb proposes TRBD2, but this gene call is untestable without DNA. Germline CDR1 reads MNHNS; CDR2 reads SASEGT. The CDR3 has 16 amino acids. The CDR3 sequence is CASKEWVAGVIDEQFF.

The chain recombines TRBV7-2 with TRBJ2-7; TCRdb indicates TRBD1, and absent DNA this call remains unverified. The germline CDR1 and CDR2 sequences are SGHTA and FQGNSA. This CDR3 region has 13 residues. The CDR3: CASSSTGNYEQYF. Using reference TRBV7-2 and TRBJ2-7 for the parts outside the CDR3, the full variable domain is GAGVSQSPSNKVTEKGKDVELRCDPISGHTALYWYRQSLGQGLEFLIYFQGNSAPDKSGLPSDRFSAERTGGSVSTLTIQRTQQEDSAVYLCASSSTGNYEQYFGPGTRLTVT.

This chain uses TRBV10-3 with TRBJ2-2; the D call of TRBD2 rests on TCRdb alone, since no DNA is present to check it. The germline gives CDR1 ENHRY, CDR2 SYGVKD. This CDR3 is 16 amino acids long. CDR3 amino acids: CAISAGLAANTGELFF.

V and J are TRBV19 and TRBJ2-5. The CDR3 is 13 amino acids. CDR1 and CDR2 (germline): LNHDA, SQIVND (reference sequence). The CDR3 region is CASSIELGQAEYF.

V usage is TRBV5-1 and J usage is TRBJ2-3; TCRdb calls TRBD2, which cannot be checked without DNA. Germline-derived CDR1 and CDR2 are SGHRS and YFSETQ. The CDR3 length is 13 residues. CDR3 amino acids: CASSPRRADTQYF.

The rearrangement links TRBV6-5 to TRBJ1-5; checking the TCRdb D call of TRBD1 is not possible without DNA. Per the germline V gene, CDR1 is MNHEY and CDR2 is SVGAGI. This CDR3 spans 17 amino acids. The CDR3 sequence is CASSYSMQGRSNQPQHF.

The chain uses TRBV19 and TRBJ2-3; the TCRdb call, TRBD2, lacks DNA for checking. This CDR3 has 16 amino acids. Per germline, CDR1 LNHDA and CDR2 SQIVND (reference sequence). The CDR3 reads CASSIGGYGRTDTQYF.

This chain connects TRBV20-1 to TRBJ1-5; TCRdb's D gene call, TRBD1, goes unchecked for lack of DNA. This CDR3 contains 14 residues. Germline V lookup: CDR1 DFQATT, CDR2 SNEGSKA (reference sequence). The CDR3 sequence: CSAPPGQGDQPQHF.

The chain joins TRBV6-2 or TRBV6-3 to TRBJ1-1. CDR1 is MNHEY, CDR2 SVGEGT, per germline. The CDR3 is 16 residues long. This chain's CDR3 is CASSYGLRLWNTEAFF.

This chain joins TRBV29-1 and TRBJ1-2; TCRdb's D gene call, TRBD1, goes unchecked for lack of DNA. In germline, CDR1 is SQVTM, CDR2 ANQGSEA. The CDR3 has 13 residues. The CDR3 here is CSVGFGGNYGYTF.

This chain joins TRBV29-1 and TRBJ2-2; TCRdb's D call, TRBD1, is unchecked because there is no DNA. CDR3 length: 15 amino acids. The germline gives CDR1 SQVTM, CDR2 ANQGSEA. CDR3 in amino acids: CSASPLTGSTGELFF.